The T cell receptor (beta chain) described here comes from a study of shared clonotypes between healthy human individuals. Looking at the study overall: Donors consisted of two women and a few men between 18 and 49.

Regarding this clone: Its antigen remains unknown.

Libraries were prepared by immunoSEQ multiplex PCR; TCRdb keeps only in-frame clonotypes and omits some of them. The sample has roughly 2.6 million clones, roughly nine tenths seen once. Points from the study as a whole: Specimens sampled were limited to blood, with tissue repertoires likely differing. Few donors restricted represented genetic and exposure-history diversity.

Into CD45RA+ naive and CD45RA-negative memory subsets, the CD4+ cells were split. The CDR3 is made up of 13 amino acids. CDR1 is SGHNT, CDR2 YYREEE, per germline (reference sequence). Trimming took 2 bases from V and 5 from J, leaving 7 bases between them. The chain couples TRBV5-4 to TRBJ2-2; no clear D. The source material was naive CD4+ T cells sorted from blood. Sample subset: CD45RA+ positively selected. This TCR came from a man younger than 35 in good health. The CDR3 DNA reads TGTGCCAGCAGCTTCACACGGACCGGGGAGCTGTTTTTT. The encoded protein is CASSFTRTGELFF.